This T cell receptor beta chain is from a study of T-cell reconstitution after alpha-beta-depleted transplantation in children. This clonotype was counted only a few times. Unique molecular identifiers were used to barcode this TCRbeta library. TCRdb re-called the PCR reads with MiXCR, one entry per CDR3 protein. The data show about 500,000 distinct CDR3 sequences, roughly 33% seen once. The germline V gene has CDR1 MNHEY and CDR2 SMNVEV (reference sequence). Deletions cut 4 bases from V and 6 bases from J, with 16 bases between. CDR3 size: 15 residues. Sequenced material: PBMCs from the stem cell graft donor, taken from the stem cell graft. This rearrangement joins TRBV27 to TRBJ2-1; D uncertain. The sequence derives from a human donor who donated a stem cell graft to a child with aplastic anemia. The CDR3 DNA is TGTGCCAGCAGTTCCCTCGCATCCCGTTTCAATGAGCAGTTCTTC. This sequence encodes CASSSLASRFNEQFF.